The 14 T cell receptor beta chains listed next were all sequenced from one sample in a study of T cell responses to AZD1222 COVID-19 vaccine. Sequencing was performed with immunoSEQ multiplex PCR; in TCRdb, only in-frame clones are kept and a portion is missing. The sample carries 95,000 to 150,000 clones, around 87% recorded once. The source material was peripheral blood, sampled on day 0 of AZD1222 vaccination. These receptor sequences come from an adult in good health.

The chain is built from TRBV5-1 and TRBJ2-3; tentatively, D is TRBD1 (5 bases). Trimming shortened V by 0 bases and J by 6 bases, and 8 bases separated the two germline ends. Per the germline V gene, CDR1 is SGHRS and CDR2 is YFSETQ. The CDR3 has 13 amino acids. The CDR3 loop reads CASSLAGPDTQYF. As DNA, the CDR3 is TGCGCCAGCAGCTTGGCAGGGCCGGATACGCAGTATTTT.

The genes are TRBV11-2 and TRBJ2-7; TRBD1 agrees at 7 bases. The CDR3 sequence is 14 residues long. Germline V gene lookup returns CDR1 SGHAT and CDR2 FQNNGV. V gave up 2 bases and J gave up 3 bases; unmatched junction bases: 4. CDR3 amino acids: CASSLKGQSYEQYF. In DNA, the CDR3 is TGTGCCAGCAGCTTAAAGGGACAGAGCTACGAGCAGTACTTC. Looking up the rest from reference TRBV11-2 and TRBJ2-7 gives the full variable domain: EAGVAQSPRYKIIEKRQSVAFWCNPISGHATLYWYQQILGQGPKLLIQFQNNGVVDDSQLPKDRFSAERLKGVDSTLKIQPAKLEDSAVYLCASSLKGQSYEQYFGPGTRLTVT.

This chain connects TRBV18 to TRBJ1-2; the match to TRBD1 covers 11 bases. This CDR3 comprises 15 residues. Germline V gene data show CDR1 as KGHSH and CDR2 as LQKENI. Trimming removed 3 bases from V and 6 bases from J; junction bases left unmatched: 6. CDR3 nucleotides: TGTGCCAGCTCACCTGGACAGGGGGCGTTGGATGGCTACACCTTC. Its protein is CASSPGQGALDGYTF.

The chain has TRBV12-5 and TRBJ2-1; 7 bases agree with TRBD2. Germline assignment: CDR1 LGHNT and CDR2 FRNRAP. This CDR3 has 16 amino acids. V shed 2 bases, J shed 4 bases, and the junction held 8 bases outside the gene matches. The CDR3 DNA is TGTGCTAGTGGTTTGATAACTAGCGCTCTTTACAATGAGCAGTTCTTC. This codes for CASGLITSALYNEQFF.

V is TRBV9 and J is TRBJ2-2; D is unclear. Per germline, CDR1 SGDLS and CDR2 YYNGEE. V was clipped by 2 bases and J by 5 bases, with 13 bases between them. The CDR3 spans 15 residues. In DNA form, the CDR3 reads TGTGCCAGCAGCGTTTGGGCAGGCGTAACCGGGGAGCTGTTTTTT. Translation: CASSVWAGVTGELFF.

This clone was seen a single time. J is TRBJ2-7 and V is TRBV5-1; 8 bases map to TRBD2. V was pared by 4 bases and J by 4 bases, with 19 bases of the junction left unmatched. Germline CDR1 is SGHRS and CDR2 is YFSETQ. CDR3 length: 18 amino acids. For the CDR3, the DNA is TGCGCCAGCAGCCCGGGGGGGGGACTAGTCCTCCCCAAATACGAGCAGTACTTC. Amino acid sequence: CASSPGGGLVLPKYEQYF. The whole variable domain, filled in from reference TRBV5-1 and TRBJ2-7, reads KAGVTQTPRYLIKTRGQQVTLSCSPISGHRSVSWYQQTPGQGLQFLFEYFSETQRNKGNFPGRFSGRQFSNSRSEMNVSTLELGDSALYLCASSPGGGLVLPKYEQYFGPGTRLTVT.

The rearrangement joins TRBV5-1 to TRBJ1-5, with D perhaps TRBD1 (5 bases). Germline V gene lookup returns CDR1 SGHRS and CDR2 YFSETQ. The length of the CDR3 is 14 residues. V lost 0 bases and J lost 6, with 10 bases in between. This chain's CDR3 is CASSLGGLSQPQHF. CDR3 bases: TGCGCCAGCAGCTTGGGGGGGTTGAGTCAGCCCCAGCATTTT.

This chain joins TRBV6-1 and TRBJ2-1; a possible D gene is TRBD2 (6 bases). Germline V gene lookup returns CDR1 MNHNS and CDR2 SASEGT. Trimming took 5 bases from V and 12 from J, leaving 17 bases between them. The CDR3 length is 13 residues. CDR3 sequence reads: CASSPQGGDAQFF. The CDR3 coding sequence is TGTGCCAGCAGTCCCCAGGGAGGCGATGCGCAGTTCTTC.

The CDR3 nucleotides read TGCGCCAGCAGCTTTTCGTTACAGAGCTCCTACGAGCAGTACTTC. It codes for CASSFSLQSSYEQYF. The chain couples TRBV5-1 to TRBJ2-7, with unresolved D. This CDR3 contains 15 residues. Per the germline V gene, CDR1 is SGHRS and CDR2 is YFSETQ. V lost 2 bases and J lost 0, with 12 bases in between.

The gene calls are TRBV6-5 and TRBJ2-1; D remains unclear. The CDR3 loop spans 13 amino acids. The V end was cut by 0 bases, the J end by 7 bases, with 7 bases between. Germline loops: CDR1 MNHEY, CDR2 SVGAGI. CDR3 in amino acids: CASSYSTGNEQFF. In nucleotides, the CDR3 is TGTGCCAGCAGTTACTCGACGGGTAATGAGCAGTTCTTC.

The J gene is TRBJ2-2, the V gene TRBV3-1 (or the pseudogene TRBV3-2); D might be TRBD1 (6 bases). This CDR3 region has 13 residues. From germline, CDR1 is LGHDT and CDR2 YNNKEL (reference sequence). V was shortened by 2 bases and J by 6 bases, with 7 bases between the two germline ends. The CDR3 is CASSQQGSGELFF. CDR3 DNA: TGTGCCAGCAGCCAACAGGGGTCCGGGGAGCTGTTTTTT.

The rearrangement uses TRBV6-2 or TRBV6-3 and TRBJ2-7; no clear D. The ends were cut back, 1 base at V and 7 bases at J, with 8 bases in the middle. Per germline, CDR1 MNHEY and CDR2 SVGEGT. This CDR3 has 12 amino acids. This CDR3 is CASSYFLGEQYF. In nucleotides, the CDR3 is TGTGCCAGCAGTTACTTCCTGGGAGAGCAGTACTTC.

J is TRBJ2-3 and V is TRBV3-1 (or the pseudogene TRBV3-2), with D possibly TRBD2 on 5 matching bases. Between the trimmed V and J ends, which lost 2 bases and 4 bases, there was a span of 16 bases. Germline V CDR1 and CDR2: LGHDT, YNNKEL (reference sequence). The CDR3 is made up of 16 amino acids. The CDR3 sequence is CASSQSSGLVADTQYF. The CDR3 nucleotides read TGTGCCAGCAGCCAATCGAGCGGACTGGTGGCAGATACGCAGTATTTT.

The genes are TRBV5-8 and TRBJ1-2; no firm D call. The ends were cut back, 5 bases at V and 8 bases at J, with 16 bases in the middle. This CDR3 spans 13 amino acids. Germline loops: CDR1 SGHTS, CDR2 YDEGEE. DNA of the CDR3: TGTGCCAGCAGTCCAGGACTCTCTTGGGGCTACACCTTC. This gives the protein CASSPGLSWGYTF.